This TCR beta chain was recorded in a study of T cell responses to AZD1222 COVID-19 vaccine. Overall study findings and caveats: With dominance at 160-218 and 743-854, vaccine-associated CD4 TCRs spanned spike.

The germline gives CDR1 GTSNPN, CDR2 SVGIG (reference sequence). Trimming left V 7 bases short and J 10 bases short, with 14 bases between. CDR3 length: 11 residues. Sequencing was performed with immunoSEQ multiplex PCR; in TCRdb, only in-frame clones are kept and a portion is missing. Found here are around 150,000 clones, 75% to 95% of them singletons; the top ten hold under 4%. As concerns this clone: Its antigen is unknown.

This chain joins TRBV30 and TRBJ2-1, with D unclear. The specimen comprised peripheral blood, sampled 28 days after the second AZD1222 dose. This sequence originates from an adult who received the AZD1222 COVID-19 vaccine. This CDR3 is CALAQVQEQFF. In DNA form, the CDR3 reads TGTGCCTTGGCCCAGGTGCAGGAGCAGTTCTTC. The whole variable domain, filled in from reference TRBV30 and TRBJ2-1, reads SQTIHQWPATLVQPVGSPLSLECTVEGTSNPNLYWYRQAAGRGLQLLFYSVGIGQISSEVPQNLSASRPQDRQFILSSKKLLLSDSGFYLCALAQVQEQFFGPGTRLTVL.